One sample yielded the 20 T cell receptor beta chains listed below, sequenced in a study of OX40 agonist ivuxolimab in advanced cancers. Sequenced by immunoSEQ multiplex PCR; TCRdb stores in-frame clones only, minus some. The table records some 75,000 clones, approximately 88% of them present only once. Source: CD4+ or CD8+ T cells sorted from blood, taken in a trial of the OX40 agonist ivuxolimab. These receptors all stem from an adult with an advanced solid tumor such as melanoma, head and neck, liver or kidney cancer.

In nucleotides, the CDR3 is TGTGCCAGCTCACCTTCGGGGAGGGATCAGCCCCAGCATTTT. It encodes CASSPSGRDQPQHF. The chain uses TRBV18 and TRBJ1-5; no definite D call. Germline CDR1 reads KGHSH; CDR2 reads LQKENI. Trimming took off 3 bases at V and 5 bases at J, with 11 bases between the two ends. This CDR3 is built from 14 residues.

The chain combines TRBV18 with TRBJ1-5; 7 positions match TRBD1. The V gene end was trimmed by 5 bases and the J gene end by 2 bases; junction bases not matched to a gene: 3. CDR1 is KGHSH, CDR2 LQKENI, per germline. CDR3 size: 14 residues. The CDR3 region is CASSRTGGNQPQHF. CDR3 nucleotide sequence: TGTGCCAGCTCAAGGACAGGCGGCAATCAGCCCCAGCATTTT. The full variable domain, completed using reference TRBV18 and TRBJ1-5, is NAGVMQNPRHLVRRRGQEARLRCSPMKGHSHVYWYRQLPEEGLKFMVYLQKENIIDESGMPKERFSAEFPKEGPSILRIQQVVRGDSAAYFCASSRTGGNQPQHFGDGTRLSIL.

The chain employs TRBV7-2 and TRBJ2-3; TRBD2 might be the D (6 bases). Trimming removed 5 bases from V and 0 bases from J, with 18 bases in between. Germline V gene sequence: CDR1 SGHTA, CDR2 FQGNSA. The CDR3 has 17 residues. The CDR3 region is CASSPTGRITSTDTQYF. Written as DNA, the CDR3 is TGTGCCAGCAGCCCTACCGGGAGAATAACCAGCACAGATACGCAGTATTTT.

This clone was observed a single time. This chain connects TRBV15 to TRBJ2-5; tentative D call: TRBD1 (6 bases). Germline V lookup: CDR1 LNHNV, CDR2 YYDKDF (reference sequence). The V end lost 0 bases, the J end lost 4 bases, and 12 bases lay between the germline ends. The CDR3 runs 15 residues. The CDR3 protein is CATSRDQGTGETQYF. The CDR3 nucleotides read TGTGCCACCAGCAGAGATCAGGGGACGGGAGAGACCCAGTACTTC.

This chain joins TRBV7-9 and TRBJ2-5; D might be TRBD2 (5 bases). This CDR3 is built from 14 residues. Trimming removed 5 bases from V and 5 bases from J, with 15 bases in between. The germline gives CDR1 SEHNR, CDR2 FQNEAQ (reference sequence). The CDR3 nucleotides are TGTGCCAGCAGCCCCCTAGCCACGGGGGAGACCCAGTACTTC. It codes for CASSPLATGETQYF.

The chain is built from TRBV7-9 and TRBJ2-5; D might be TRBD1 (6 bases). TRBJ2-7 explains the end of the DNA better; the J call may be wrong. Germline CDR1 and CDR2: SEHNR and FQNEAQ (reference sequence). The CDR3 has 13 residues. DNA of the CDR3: TGTGCCAGCAGCCTGACAGGCCTCTACGAGCAGTACTTC. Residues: CASSLTGLYEQYF.

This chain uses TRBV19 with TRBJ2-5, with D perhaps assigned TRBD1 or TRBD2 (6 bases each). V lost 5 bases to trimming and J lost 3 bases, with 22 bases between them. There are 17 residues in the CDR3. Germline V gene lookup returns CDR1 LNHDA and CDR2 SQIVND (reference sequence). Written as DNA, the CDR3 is TGTGCCAGTAGTCAGGGGAGGATTTCGGGACCGAAAGAGACCCAGTACTTC. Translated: CASSQGRISGPKETQYF. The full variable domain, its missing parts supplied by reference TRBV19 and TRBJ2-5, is DGGITQSPKYLFRKEGQNVTLSCEQNLNHDAMYWYRQDPGQGLRLIYYSQIVNDFQKGDIAEGYSVSREKKESFPLTVTSAQKNPTAFYLCASSQGRISGPKETQYFGPGTRLLVL.

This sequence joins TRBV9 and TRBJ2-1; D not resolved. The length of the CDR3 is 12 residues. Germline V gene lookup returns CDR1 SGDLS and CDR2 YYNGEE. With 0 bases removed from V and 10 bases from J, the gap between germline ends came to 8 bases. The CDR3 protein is CASSVEPEEQFF. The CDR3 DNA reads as TGTGCCAGCAGCGTAGAACCAGAGGAGCAGTTCTTC.

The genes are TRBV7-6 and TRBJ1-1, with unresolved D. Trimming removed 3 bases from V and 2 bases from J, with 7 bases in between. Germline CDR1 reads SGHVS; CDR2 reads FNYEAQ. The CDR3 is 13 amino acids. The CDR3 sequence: CASSLGINTEAFF. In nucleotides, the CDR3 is TGTGCCAGCAGCTTGGGCATCAACACTGAAGCTTTCTTT.

The CDR3: CASSPRTGSSGNTIYF. CDR3 nucleotide sequence: TGTGCCAGCAGCCCGCGGACAGGGAGCTCTGGAAACACCATATATTTT. The chain combines TRBV7-9 with TRBJ1-3, with 8 bases matching TRBD1. The CDR3 has 16 residues. Germline V lookup: CDR1 SEHNR, CDR2 FQNEAQ (reference sequence). V lost 5 bases, J lost 0 bases, and 6 bases stayed unmatched.

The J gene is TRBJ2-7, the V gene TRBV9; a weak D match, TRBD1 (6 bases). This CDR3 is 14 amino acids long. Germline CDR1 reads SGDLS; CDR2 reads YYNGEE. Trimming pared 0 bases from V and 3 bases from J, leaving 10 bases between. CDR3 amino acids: CASSVEQGYYEQYF. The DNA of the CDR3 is TGTGCCAGCAGCGTAGAACAGGGATACTACGAGCAGTACTTC. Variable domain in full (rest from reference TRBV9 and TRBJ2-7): DSGVTQTPKHLITATGQRVTLRCSPRSGDLSVYWYQQSLDQGLQFLIQYYNGEERAKGNILERFSAQQFPDLHSELNLSSLELGDSALYFCASSVEQGYYEQYFGPGTRLTVT.

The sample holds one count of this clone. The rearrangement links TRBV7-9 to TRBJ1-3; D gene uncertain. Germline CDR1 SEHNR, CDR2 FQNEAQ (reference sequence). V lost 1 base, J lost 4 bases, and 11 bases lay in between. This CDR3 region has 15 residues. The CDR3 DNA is TGTGCCAGCAGCTTAGTTGGCGGACCCGGAAACACCATATATTTT. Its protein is CASSLVGGPGNTIYF.

The CDR3, as DNA: TGTGCCAGCAGGTTTTGGGGCGGGAGGGGGGATACGCAGTATTTT. This sequence encodes CASRFWGGRGDTQYF. The chain carries TRBV11-2 and TRBJ2-3; TRBD2 agrees at 9 bases. The CDR3 is 15 amino acids. Germline-derived CDR1 and CDR2 are SGHAT and FQNNGV. Losses at the gene ends were 6 bases for V and 6 bases for J; bases not matched to a gene: 10.

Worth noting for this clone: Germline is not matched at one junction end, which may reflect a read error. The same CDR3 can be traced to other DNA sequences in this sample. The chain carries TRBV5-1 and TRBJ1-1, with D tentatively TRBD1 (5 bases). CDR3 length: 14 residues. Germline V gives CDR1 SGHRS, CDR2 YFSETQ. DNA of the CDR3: TGCGCCAGCACCTTGGGGGTCGCGAACACTGAAGCTTTCTTT. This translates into CASTLGVANTEAFF.

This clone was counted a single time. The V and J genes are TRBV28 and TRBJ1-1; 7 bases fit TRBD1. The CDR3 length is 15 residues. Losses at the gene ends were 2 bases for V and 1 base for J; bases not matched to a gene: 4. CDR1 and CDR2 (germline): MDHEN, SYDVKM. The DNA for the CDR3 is TGTGCCAGCAGTTTAGGGAGGGGGCGGAACACTGAAGCTTTCTTT. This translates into CASSLGRGRNTEAFF.

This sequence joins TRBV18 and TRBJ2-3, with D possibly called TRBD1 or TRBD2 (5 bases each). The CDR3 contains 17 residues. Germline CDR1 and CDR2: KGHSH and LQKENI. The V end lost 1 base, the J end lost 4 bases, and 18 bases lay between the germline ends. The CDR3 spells CASSPLRQSGGPDTQYF. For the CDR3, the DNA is TGTGCCAGCTCACCACTAAGACAGAGCGGAGGCCCAGATACGCAGTATTTT.

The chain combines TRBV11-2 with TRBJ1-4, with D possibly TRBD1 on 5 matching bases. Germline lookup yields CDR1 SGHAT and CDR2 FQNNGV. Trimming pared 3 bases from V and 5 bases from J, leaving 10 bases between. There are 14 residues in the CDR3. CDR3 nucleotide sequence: TGTGCCAGCAGCTTGACAGAGTTGAATGAAAAACTGTTTTTT. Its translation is CASSLTELNEKLFF.

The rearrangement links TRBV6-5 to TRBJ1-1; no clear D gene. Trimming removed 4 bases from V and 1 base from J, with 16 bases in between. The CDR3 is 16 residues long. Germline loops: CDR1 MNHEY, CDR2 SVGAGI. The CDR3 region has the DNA TGTGCCAGCAGTTCCCCTCAAAACACAGCGAACACTGAAGCTTTCTTT. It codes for CASSSPQNTANTEAFF.

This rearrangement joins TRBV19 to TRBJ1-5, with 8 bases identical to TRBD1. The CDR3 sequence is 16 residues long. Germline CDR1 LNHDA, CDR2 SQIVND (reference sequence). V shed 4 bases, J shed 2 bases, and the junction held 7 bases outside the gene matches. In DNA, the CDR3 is TGTGCCAGTAGTACGGACAGGGAGGGTGGCAATCAGCCCCAGCATTTT. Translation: CASSTDREGGNQPQHF.

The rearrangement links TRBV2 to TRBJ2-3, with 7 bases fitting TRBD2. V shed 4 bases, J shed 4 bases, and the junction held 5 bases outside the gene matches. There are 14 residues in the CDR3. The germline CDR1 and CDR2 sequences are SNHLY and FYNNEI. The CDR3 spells CASSVGRHPDTQYF. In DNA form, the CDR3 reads TGTGCCAGCAGTGTCGGGAGGCATCCAGATACGCAGTATTTT.